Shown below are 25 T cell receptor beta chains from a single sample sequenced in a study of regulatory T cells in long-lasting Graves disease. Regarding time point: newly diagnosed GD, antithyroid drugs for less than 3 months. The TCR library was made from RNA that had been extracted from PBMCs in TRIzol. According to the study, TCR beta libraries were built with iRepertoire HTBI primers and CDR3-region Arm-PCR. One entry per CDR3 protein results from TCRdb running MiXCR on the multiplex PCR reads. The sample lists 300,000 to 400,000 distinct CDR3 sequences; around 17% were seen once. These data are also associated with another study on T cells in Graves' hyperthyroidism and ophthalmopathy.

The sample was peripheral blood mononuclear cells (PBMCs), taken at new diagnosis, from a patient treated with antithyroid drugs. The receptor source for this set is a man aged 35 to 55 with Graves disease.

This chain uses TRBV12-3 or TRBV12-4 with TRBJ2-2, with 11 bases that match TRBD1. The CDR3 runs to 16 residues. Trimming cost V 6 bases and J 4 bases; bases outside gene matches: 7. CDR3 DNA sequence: TGTGCCAGCAGGAGGGGGACAGGGGGTGGCACCGGGGAGCTGTTTTTT. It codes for CASRRGTGGGTGELFF.

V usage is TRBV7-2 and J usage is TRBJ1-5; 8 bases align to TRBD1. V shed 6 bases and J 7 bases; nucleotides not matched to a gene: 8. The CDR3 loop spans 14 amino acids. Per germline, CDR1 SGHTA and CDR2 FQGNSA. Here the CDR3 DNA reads TGTGCCAGCAGTGCGACAGGGGCAAACCAGCCCCAGCATTTT. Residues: CASSATGANQPQHF.

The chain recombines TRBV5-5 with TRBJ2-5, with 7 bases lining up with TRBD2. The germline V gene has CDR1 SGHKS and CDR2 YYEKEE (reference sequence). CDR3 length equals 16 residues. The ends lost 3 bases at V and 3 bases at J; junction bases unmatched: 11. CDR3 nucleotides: TGTGCCAGCAGCTCTCAAGCGGGGAGGGAGGAAGAGACCCAGTACTTC. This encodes CASSSQAGREEETQYF. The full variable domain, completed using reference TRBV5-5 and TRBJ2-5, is DAGVTQSPTHLIKTRGQQVTLRCSPISGHKSVSWYQQVLGQGPQFIFQYYEKEERGRGNFPDRFSARQFPNYSSELNVNALLLGDSALYLCASSSQAGREEETQYFGPGTRLLVL.

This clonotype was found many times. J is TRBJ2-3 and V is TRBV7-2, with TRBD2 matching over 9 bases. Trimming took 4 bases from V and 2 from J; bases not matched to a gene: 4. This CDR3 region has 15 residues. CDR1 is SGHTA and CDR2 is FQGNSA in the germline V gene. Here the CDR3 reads CASSSSSGVTDTQYF. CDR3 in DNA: TGTGCCAGCAGCTCATCTAGCGGGGTCACAGATACGCAGTATTTT.

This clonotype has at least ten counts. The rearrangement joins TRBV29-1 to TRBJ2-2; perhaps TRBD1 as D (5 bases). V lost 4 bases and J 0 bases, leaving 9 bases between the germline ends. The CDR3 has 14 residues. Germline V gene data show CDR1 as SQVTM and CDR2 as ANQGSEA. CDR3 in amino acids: CSVARQTNTGELFF. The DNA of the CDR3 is TGCAGCGTTGCTAGACAGACGAACACCGGGGAGCTGTTTTTT.

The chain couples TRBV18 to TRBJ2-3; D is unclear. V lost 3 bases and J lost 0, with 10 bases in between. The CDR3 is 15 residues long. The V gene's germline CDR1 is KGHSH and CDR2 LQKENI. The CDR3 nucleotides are TGTGCCAGCTCACCTGATTACCTCAGCACAGATACGCAGTATTTT. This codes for CASSPDYLSTDTQYF.

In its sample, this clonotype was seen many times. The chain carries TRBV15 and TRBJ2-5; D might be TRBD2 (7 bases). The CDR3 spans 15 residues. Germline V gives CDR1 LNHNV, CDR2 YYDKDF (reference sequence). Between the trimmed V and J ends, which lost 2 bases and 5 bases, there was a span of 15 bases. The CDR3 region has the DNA TGTGCCACCAGCAGAACTCGGGCGGGGGCTGAGACCCAGTACTTC. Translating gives CATSRTRAGAETQYF.

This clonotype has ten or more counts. This chain's CDR3 is CASSLVTGFFGETQYF. In nucleotides, the CDR3 is TGTGCCAGCAGCTTAGTGACGGGCTTCTTCGGGGAGACCCAGTACTTC. V and J are TRBV7-9 and TRBJ2-5; unclear D gene. V dropped 1 base and J dropped 5 bases, with 17 bases sitting between them. This CDR3 has 16 residues. Germline-derived CDR1 and CDR2 are SEHNR and FQNEAQ (reference sequence).

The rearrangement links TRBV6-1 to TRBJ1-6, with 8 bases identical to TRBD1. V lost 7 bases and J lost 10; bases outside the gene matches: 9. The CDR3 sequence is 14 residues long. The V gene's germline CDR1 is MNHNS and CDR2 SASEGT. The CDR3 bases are TGTGCCAGCACCCAAGGACAGGGCGTATCACCCCTCCACTTT. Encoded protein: CASTQGQGVSPLHF.

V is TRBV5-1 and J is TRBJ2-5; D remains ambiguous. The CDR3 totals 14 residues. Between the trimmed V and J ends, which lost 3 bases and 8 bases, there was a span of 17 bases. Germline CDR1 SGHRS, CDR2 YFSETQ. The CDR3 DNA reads TGCGCCAGCAGCTCTGGACGGGCCAAGGATACCCAGTACTTC. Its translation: CASSSGRAKDTQYF. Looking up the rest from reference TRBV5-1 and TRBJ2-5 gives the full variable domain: KAGVTQTPRYLIKTRGQQVTLSCSPISGHRSVSWYQQTPGQGLQFLFEYFSETQRNKGNFPGRFSGRQFSNSRSEMNVSTLELGDSALYLCASSSGRAKDTQYFGPGTRLLVL.

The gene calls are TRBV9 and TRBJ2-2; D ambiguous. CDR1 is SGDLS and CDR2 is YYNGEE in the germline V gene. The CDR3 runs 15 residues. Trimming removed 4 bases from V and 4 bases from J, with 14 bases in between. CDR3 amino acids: CASSFGRVGTGELFF. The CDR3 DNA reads TGTGCCAGCAGCTTCGGTCGGGTGGGCACCGGGGAGCTGTTTTTT.

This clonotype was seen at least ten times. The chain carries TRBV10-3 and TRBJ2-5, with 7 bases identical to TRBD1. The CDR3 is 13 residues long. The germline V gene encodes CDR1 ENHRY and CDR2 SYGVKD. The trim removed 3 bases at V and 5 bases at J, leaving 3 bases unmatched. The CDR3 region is CAISDDRVETQYF. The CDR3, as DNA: TGTGCCATCAGTGATGACAGGGTGGAGACCCAGTACTTC.

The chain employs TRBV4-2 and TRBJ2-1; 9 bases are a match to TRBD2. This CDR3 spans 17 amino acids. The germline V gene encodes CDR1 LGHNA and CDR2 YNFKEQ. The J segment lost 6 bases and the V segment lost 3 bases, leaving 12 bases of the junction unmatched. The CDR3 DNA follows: TGTGCCAGCAGCCACGGTACTCTAGCGGGGCCCCGCAATGAGCAGTTCTTC. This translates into CASSHGTLAGPRNEQFF.

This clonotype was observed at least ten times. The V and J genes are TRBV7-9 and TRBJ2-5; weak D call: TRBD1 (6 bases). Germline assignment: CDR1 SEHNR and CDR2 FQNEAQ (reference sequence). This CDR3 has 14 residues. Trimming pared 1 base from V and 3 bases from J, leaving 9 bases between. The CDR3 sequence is CASSLGTAEETQYF. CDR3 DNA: TGTGCCAGCAGCTTAGGGACAGCTGAAGAGACCCAGTACTTC.

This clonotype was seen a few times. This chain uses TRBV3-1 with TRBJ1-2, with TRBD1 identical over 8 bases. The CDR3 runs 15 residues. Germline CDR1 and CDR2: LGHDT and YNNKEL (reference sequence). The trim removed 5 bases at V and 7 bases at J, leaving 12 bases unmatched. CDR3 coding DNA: TGTGCCAGCAGCATAAGGCAGGGGGCTTCCCTTGGCTACACCTTC. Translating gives CASSIRQGASLGYTF.

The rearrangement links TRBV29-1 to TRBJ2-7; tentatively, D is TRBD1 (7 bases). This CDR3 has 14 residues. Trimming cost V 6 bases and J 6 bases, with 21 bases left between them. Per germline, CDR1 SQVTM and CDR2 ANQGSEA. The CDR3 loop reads CSVPTGAGGFEQYF. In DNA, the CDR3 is TGCAGCGTCCCGACCGGGGCAGGGGGGTTCGAGCAGTACTTC.

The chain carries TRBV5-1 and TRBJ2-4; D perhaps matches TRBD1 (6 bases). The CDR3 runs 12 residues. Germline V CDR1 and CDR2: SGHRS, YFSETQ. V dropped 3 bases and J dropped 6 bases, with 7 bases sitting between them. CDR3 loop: CASSSQGNIQYF. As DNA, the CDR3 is TGCGCCAGCAGCTCACAGGGAAACATTCAGTACTTC.

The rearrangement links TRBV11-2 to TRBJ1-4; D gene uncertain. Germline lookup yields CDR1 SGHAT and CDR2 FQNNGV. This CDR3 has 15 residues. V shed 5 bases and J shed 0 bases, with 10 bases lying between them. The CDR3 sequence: CASSAQTATNEKLFF. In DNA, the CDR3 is TGTGCCAGCAGCGCGCAGACGGCAACTAATGAAAAACTGTTTTTT.

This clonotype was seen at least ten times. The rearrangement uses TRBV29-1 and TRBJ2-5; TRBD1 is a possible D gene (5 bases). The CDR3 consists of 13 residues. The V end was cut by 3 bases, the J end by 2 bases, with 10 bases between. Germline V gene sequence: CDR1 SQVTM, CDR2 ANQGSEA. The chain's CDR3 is CSVDLTGQETQYF. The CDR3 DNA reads TGCAGCGTTGACCTTACAGGACAAGAGACCCAGTACTTC.

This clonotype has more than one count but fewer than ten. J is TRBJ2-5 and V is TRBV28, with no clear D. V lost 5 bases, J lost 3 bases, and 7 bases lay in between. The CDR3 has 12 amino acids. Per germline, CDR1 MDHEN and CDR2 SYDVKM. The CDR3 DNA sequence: TGTGCCAGCAGTCTTCATGAAGAGACCCAGTACTTC. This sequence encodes CASSLHEETQYF.

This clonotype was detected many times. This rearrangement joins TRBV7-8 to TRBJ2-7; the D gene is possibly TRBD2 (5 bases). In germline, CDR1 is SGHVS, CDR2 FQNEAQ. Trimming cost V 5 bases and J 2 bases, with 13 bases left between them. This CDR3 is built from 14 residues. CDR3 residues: CASSLEVVAYEQYF. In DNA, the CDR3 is TGTGCCAGCAGCCTGGAGGTTGTGGCCTACGAGCAGTACTTC.

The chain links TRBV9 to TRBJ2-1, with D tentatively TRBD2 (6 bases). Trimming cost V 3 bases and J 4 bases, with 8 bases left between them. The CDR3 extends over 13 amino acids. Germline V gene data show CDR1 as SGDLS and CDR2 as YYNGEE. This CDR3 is CASSARGYNEQFF. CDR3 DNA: TGTGCCAGCAGCGCCCGGGGGTACAATGAGCAGTTCTTC.

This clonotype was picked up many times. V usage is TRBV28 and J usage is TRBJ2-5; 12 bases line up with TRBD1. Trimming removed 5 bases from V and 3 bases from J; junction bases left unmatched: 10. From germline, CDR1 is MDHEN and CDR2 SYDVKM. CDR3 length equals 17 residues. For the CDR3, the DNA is TGTGCCAGCAGTATAACCGGGACAGGGGGCTTTGAAGAGACCCAGTACTTC. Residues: CASSITGTGGFEETQYF.

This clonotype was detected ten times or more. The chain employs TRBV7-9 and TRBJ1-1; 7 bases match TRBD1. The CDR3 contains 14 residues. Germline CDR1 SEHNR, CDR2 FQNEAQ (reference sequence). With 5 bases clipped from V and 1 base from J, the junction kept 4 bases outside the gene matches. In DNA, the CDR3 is TGTGCCAGCAGCGTCCACAGGGGGAACACTGAAGCTTTCTTT. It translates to CASSVHRGNTEAFF.

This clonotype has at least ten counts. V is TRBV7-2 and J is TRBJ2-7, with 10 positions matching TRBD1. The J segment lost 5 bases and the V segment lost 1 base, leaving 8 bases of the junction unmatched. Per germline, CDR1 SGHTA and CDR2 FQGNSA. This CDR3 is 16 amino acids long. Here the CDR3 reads CASSLGRDRGRNEQYF. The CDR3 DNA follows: TGTGCCAGCAGCTTAGGACGGGACAGGGGAAGGAACGAGCAGTACTTC.